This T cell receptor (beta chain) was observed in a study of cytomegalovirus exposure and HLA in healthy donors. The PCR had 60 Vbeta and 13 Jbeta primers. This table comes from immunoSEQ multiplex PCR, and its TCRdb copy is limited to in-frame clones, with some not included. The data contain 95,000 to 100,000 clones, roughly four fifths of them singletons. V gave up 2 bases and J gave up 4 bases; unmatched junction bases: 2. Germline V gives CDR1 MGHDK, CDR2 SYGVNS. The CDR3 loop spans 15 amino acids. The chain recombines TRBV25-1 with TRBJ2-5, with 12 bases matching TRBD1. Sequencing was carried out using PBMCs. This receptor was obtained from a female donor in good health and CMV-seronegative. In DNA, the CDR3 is TGTGCCAGCAGTGAAGGGACAGGGGGCGGAGAGACCCAGTACTTC. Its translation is CASSEGTGGGETQYF.